The clone carrying this T cell receptor (beta chain) was seen a single time. The sample belongs to a study of T cell repertoires in cytomegalovirus infection. Study summary: Public TCR beta signature analysis indicated the presence of both CMV infection and matching HLA type.

One entry per CDR3 protein, called by TCRdb with MiXCR from the reads. The top ten hold 2.5% to 3% of the sample, which has more than 650,000 distinct CDR3 sequences, 35% to 40% seen once. Germline-derived CDR1 and CDR2 are KGHSH and LQKENI. The V end lost 5 bases, the J end lost 4 bases, and 14 bases lay between the germline ends. This CDR3 contains 14 residues. Material for sequencing was PBMCs. This clonotype was sampled from a human donor in good health (CMV status not recorded). Some clones in this sample may be carry-over from other donors' samples. The chain joins TRBV18 to TRBJ1-1, with TRBD1 as a possible D gene (5 bases). CDR3 nucleotide sequence: TGTGCCAGCTCAGTACAGGAGCGGTTCACTGAAGCTTTCTTT. Its protein product is CASSVQERFTEAFF.